This is a list of T cell receptor beta chains from one sample in a study of beta chain features in type 1 diabetes. TCRdb's table, derived via immunoSEQ multiplex PCR, lists solely in-frame clones and lacks some. The sample consists of around 40,000 clones, about 51% of them appearing once. The source material was Tregs from blood. These receptors were obtained from a woman aged 18-30 years in good health. The CDR3 runs from the conserved cysteine through the conserved F or W. The D gene is left open where the match is weak. Clone size is stated in some rows and not others, as once, few, many or a class when expanded.

v_call	clone_size	d_call	j_call	cdr3_nt	cdr3_aa
TRBV5-6	-	TRBD2	TRBJ2-5	TGTGCCAGCAGCTTGTTGGGCGGGAGGGCCCAGGAGACCCAGTACTTC	CASSLLGGRAQETQYF
TRBV18	-	TRBD1	TRBJ2-6	TGTGCCAGCTCACTTATTTCGGGACAGGGGTACGGGGCCAACGTCCTGACTTTC	CASSLISGQGYGANVLTF
TRBV5-5	-	-	TRBJ1-2	TGTGCCAGCAGCCTCGTACTACGGGGGTATAACTATGGCTACACCTTC	CASSLVLRGYNYGYTF
TRBV18	few	-	TRBJ1-2	TGTGCCAGCTCGGCAGGGGACAACTATGGCTACACCTTC	CASSAGDNYGYTF
TRBV18	few	-	TRBJ1-2	TGTGCCAGCTCACCACCCTGGGCTGCGGGCTACACCTTC	CASSPPWAAGYTF
TRBV19	few	-	TRBJ1-5	TGTGCCAGTAGTCCCTCATGGCTTGGCAATCAGCCCCAGCATTTT	CASSPSWLGNQPQHF
TRBV11-2	-	-	TRBJ2-7	TGTGCCAGCAGTCCACGACAGCTCCTACCCTACGAGCAGTACTTC	CASSPRQLLPYEQYF
TRBV6-5	-	TRBD1	TRBJ1-6	TGTGCCAGCAGTCCTCAAGGGACAGATTCTTCAACCCTCCACTTT	CASSPQGTDSSTLHF
TRBV28	few	TRBD1	TRBJ1-5	TGTGCCAGCAGCTTTCGGTCGGGACAGTACTTTTTTAGCAATCAGCCCCAGCATTTT	CASSFRSGQYFFSNQPQHF
TRBV2	-	-	TRBJ2-1	TGTGCCAGCAAGGGCGGGCCGACCAACAATGAGCAGTTCTTC	CASKGGPTNNEQFF
TRBV5-1	-	-	TRBJ2-5	TGCGCCAGCAGCCCCGAGGGAGGGACCCAGTACTTC	CASSPEGGTQYF
TRBV2	few	-	TRBJ2-7	TGTGCCAGCAGTTATACAGGGCCCTACGAGCAGTACTTC	CASSYTGPYEQYF
TRBV11-2	-	TRBD2	TRBJ2-3	TGTGCCAGCAGCTTAGTTCCCGGACTAGCGGGACTCACAGATACGCAGTATTTT	CASSLVPGLAGLTDTQYF
TRBV28	-	-	TRBJ1-5	TGTGCCAGCAGCAGAAATCAGACACCCTATAGCAATCAGCCCCAGCATTTT	CASSRNQTPYSNQPQHF
TRBV28	few	-	TRBJ1-3	TGTGCCAGCAGTTTGGGTCAGCGGATAGTTGACACCATATATTTT	CASSLGQRIVDTIYF
TRBV2	-	-	TRBJ2-3	TGTGCCAGCAGCCTACAGGGAACGCGCACAGATACGCAGTATTTT	CASSLQGTRTDTQYF
TRBV15	-	TRBD2	TRBJ2-3	TGTGCCACCAGCACACAGGGGACTAGCGGGAGGGCGCGGTATTTT	CATSTQGTSGRARYF
TRBV28	few	-	TRBJ1-1	TGTGCCAGCAGTTGGGCTGACGAAGCTTTCTTT	CASSWADEAFF
TRBV27	-	TRBD1	TRBJ1-1	TGTGCCAGCAGTTTATCCTGGACAGGGGCGAGGGGAGCTTTCTTT	CASSLSWTGARGAFF
TRBV4-2	few	TRBD2	TRBJ2-7	TGTGCCAGCATGGGGAGTAGCGGGGCCTACGAGCAGTACTTC	CASMGSSGAYEQYF
TRBV2	few	TRBD1	TRBJ1-5	TGTGCCAGCAGTAAACTACAGGGGGCCAATCAGCCCCAGCATTTT	CASSKLQGANQPQHF
TRBV27	few	TRBD1	TRBJ2-5	TGTGCCAGCAGGCCAAGGGGGCGATTCGAGACCCAGTACTTC	CASRPRGRFETQYF
TRBV30	-	TRBD1	TRBJ1-5	TGTGCCTGGAGCTCAGGGGGAACTCCGCCCCAGCATTTT	CAWSSGGTPPQHF
TRBV6-5	-	TRBD1	TRBJ1-2	TGTGTCAGCAGTTACGGGGAAGGGGGCGCGTATGGCTACACCTTC	CVSSYGEGGAYGYTF
TRBV28	-	TRBD1	TRBJ1-1	TGTGCCAGCAGTTTATTAGGGACAGGGGGCTTGATGAACACTGAAGCTTTCTTT	CASSLLGTGGLMNTEAFF
TRBV6-6	-	-	TRBJ1-4	TGTGCCAGCAATCTTGGCAGGGCCGAAAAACTGTTTTTT	CASNLGRAEKLFF
TRBV29-1	-	TRBD1	TRBJ1-1	TGCAGCGTCGGACGACAGGGCAACACTGAAGCTTTCTTT	CSVGRQGNTEAFF
TRBV29-1	-	TRBD2	TRBJ2-1	TGCAGCGTTGAGCATAGACTAGCGAAACCTAACAATGAGCAGTTCTTC	CSVEHRLAKPNNEQFF
TRBV11-3	-	TRBD2	TRBJ2-1	TGTGCCAGCAGTCTCCTAGCGGGAGAACCCTACAATGAGCAGTTCTTC	CASSLLAGEPYNEQFF
TRBV7-2	-	TRBD2	TRBJ2-5	TGTGCCAGCAGCTTTCGCGGGAGGATCGAAGAGACCCAGTACTTC	CASSFRGRIEETQYF
TRBV7-2	few	-	TRBJ1-5	TGTGCCAGCAGTTCACAGGCGACTAGCAATCAGCCCCAGCATTTT	CASSSQATSNQPQHF
TRBV5-6	-	-	TRBJ1-3	TGTGCCAGCAGCTCCGGGAGGGCGACTAGAGATTTT	CASSSGRATRDF
TRBV6-1	-	TRBD1	TRBJ1-1	TGTGCCAGCTCGAGGGGACAGATACAAGAAGCTTTCTTT	CASSRGQIQEAFF
TRBV5-1	few	TRBD2	TRBJ2-2	TGCGCCAGCAGCCAGTACTCTAGCGGGAGCGGGACCGGGGAGCTGTTTTTT	CASSQYSSGSGTGELFF
TRBV5-1	-	TRBD1	TRBJ2-3	TGCGCCAGCAGCTTGGGGGGGACAGGGACAGATACGCAGTATTTT	CASSLGGTGTDTQYF
TRBV4-1	-	TRBD1	TRBJ1-4	TGCGCCAGCAGCCGGCGACAGGGGAATGAAAAACTGTTTTTT	CASSRRQGNEKLFF
TRBV7-9	medium-sized	TRBD1	TRBJ1-5	TGTGCCAGCAGCTCATTGACAGGGGAGAATGGTCAGCCCCAGCATTTT	CASSSLTGENGQPQHF
TRBV5-4	few	TRBD2	TRBJ2-1	TGTGCCAGCAGCCTTTCGGACCGTACGGGAGGGTTCTTC	CASSLSDRTGGFF
TRBV2	-	-	TRBJ2-2	TGTGCCAGCAGTGGTGGGGGGATCGGCACCGGGGAGCTGTTTTTT	CASSGGGIGTGELFF